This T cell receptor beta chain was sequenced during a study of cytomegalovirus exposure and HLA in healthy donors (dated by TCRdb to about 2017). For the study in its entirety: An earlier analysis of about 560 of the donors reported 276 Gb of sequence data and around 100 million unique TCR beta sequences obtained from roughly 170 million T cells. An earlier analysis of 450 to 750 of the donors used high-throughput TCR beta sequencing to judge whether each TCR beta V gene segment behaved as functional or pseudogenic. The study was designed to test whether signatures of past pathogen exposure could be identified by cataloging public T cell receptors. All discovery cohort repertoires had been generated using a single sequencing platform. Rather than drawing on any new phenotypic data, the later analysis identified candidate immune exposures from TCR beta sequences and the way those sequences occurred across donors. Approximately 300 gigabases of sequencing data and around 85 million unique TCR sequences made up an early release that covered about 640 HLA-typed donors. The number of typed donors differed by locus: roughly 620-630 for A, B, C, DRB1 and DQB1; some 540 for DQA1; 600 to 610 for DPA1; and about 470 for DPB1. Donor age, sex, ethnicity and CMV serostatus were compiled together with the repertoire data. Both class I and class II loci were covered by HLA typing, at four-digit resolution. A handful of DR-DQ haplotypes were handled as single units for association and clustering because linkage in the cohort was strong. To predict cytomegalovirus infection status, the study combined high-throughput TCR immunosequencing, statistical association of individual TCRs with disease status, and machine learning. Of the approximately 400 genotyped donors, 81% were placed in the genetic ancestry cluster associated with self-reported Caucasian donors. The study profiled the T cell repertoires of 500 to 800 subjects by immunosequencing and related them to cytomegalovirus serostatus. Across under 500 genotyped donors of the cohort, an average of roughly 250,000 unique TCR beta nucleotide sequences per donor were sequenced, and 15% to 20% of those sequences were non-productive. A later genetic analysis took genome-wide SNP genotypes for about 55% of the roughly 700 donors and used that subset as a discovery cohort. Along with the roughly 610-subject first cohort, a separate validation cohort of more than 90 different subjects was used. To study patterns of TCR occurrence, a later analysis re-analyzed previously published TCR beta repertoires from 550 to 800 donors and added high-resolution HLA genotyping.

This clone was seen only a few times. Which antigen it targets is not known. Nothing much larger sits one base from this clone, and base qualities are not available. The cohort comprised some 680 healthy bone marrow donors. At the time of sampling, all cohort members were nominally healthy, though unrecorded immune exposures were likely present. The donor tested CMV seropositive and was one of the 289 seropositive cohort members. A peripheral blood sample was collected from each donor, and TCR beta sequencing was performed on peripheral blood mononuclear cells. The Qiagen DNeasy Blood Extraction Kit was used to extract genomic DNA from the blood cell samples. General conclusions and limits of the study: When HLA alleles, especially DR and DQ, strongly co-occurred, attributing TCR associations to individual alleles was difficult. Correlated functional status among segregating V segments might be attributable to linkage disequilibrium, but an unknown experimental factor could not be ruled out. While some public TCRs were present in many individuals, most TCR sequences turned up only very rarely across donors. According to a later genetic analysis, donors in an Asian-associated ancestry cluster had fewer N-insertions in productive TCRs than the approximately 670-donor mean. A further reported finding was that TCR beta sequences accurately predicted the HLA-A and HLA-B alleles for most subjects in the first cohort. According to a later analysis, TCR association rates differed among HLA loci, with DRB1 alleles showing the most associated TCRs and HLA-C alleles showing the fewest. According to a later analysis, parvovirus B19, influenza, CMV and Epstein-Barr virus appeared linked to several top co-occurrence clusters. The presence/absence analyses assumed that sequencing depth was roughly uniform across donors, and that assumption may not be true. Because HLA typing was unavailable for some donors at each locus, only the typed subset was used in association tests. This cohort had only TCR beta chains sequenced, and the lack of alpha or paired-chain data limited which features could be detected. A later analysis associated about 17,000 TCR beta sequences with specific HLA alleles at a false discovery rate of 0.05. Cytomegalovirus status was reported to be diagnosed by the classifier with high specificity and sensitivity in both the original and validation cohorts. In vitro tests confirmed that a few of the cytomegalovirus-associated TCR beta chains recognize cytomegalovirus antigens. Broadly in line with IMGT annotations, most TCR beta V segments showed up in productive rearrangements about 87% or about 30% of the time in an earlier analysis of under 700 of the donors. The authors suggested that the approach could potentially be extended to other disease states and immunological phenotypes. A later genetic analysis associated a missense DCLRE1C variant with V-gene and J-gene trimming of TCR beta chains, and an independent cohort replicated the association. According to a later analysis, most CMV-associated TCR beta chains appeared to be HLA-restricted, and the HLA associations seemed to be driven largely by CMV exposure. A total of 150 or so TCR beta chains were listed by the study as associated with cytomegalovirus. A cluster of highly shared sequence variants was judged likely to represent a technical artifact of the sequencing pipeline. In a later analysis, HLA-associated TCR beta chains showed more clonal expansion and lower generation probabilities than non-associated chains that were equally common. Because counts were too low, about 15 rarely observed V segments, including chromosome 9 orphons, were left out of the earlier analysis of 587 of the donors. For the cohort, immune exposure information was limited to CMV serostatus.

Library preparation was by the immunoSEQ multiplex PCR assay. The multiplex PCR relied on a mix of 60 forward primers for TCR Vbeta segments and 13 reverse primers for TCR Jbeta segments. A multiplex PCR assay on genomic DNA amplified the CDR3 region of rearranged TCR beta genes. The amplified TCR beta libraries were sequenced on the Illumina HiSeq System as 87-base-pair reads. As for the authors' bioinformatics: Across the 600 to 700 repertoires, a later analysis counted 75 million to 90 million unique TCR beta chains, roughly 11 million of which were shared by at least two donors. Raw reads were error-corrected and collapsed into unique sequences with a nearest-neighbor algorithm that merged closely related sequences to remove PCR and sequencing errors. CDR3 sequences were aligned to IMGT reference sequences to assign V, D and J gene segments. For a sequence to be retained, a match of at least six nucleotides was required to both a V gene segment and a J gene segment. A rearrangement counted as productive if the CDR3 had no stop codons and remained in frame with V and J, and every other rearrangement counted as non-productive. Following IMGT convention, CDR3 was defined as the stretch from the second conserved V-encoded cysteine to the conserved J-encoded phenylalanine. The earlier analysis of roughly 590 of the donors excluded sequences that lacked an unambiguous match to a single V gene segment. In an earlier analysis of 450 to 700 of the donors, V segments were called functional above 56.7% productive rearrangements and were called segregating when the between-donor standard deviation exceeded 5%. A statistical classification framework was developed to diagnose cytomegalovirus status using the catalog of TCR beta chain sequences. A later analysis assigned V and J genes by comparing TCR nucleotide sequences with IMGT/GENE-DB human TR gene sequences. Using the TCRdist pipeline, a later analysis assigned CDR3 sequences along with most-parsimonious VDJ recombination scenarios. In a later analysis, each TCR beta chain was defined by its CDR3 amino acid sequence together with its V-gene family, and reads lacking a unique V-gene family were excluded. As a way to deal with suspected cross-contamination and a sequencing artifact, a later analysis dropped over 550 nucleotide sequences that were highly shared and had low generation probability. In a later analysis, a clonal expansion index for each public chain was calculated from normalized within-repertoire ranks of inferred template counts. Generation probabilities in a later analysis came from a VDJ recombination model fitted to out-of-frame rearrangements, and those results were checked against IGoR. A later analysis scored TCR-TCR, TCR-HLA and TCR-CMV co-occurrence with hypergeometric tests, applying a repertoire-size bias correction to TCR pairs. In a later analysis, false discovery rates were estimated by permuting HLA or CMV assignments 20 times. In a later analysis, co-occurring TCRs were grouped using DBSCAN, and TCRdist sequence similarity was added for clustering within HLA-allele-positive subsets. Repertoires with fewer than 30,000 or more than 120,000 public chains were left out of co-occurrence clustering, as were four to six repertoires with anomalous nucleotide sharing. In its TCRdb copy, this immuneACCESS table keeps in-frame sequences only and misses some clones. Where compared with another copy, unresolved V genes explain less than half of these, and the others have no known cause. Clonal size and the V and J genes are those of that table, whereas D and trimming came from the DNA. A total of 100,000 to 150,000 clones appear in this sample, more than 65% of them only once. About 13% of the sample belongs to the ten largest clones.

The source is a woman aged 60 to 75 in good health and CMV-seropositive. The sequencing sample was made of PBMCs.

The DNA sequence reads TGTGCCAGCAGCTTGGGGGGCAGGGCCATAGGAAAACTGTTTTTT. It translates as CASSLGGRAIGKLFF. In this chain, TRBV5-5 is recombined with TRBJ1-4, with TRBD1 perhaps the D gene, on 5 matching bases. Cut back by 0 bases and 10 bases, the V and J ends lie 16 bases apart. CDR1 and CDR2 (SGHKS, YYEKEE) derive from the germline V gene (reference sequence). Counted from cysteine to phenylalanine, this CDR3 has 15 amino acids. This entry keeps only the CDR3 DNA: 45 bases, framed from base 1.